This T cell receptor beta chain was recorded in a study of cytomegalovirus exposure and HLA in healthy donors (TCRdb year 2017). Regarding the complete study: An earlier analysis of some 600 of the donors reported 250 to 300 Gb of sequence data and around 110 million unique TCR beta sequences obtained from about 180 million T cells. In addition to the first cohort of 650 to 750 subjects, a separate validation cohort of approximately 130 different subjects was used. Class I and class II HLA loci were covered by the typing at four-digit resolution. The study aimed to test whether cataloging public T cell receptors could reveal signatures of past pathogen exposure. The number of typed donors differed by locus: about 629-630 for A, B, C, DRB1 and DQB1; 500 to 550 for DQA1; fewer than 610 for DPA1; and roughly 490 for DPB1. To decide whether each TCR beta V gene segment behaved as functional or pseudogenic, an earlier analysis of some 600 of the donors relied on high-throughput TCR beta sequencing. The study used immunosequencing to profile the T cell repertoires of approximately 650 subjects and linked those repertoires to cytomegalovirus serostatus. Donor age, sex, ethnicity and CMV serostatus were compiled together with the repertoire data. The study combined high-throughput TCR immunosequencing, statistical association of individual TCRs with disease status, and machine learning to predict cytomegalovirus infection status. An early release covering just under 650 HLA-typed donors comprised 300 to 350 gigabases of sequencing data and tens of millions of unique TCR sequences. All discovery cohort repertoires had been generated on a single sequencing platform. A later genetic analysis used genome-wide SNP genotypes for about three fifths of the 666 donors, treating that subset as a discovery cohort. Four or five DR-DQ haplotypes were handled as single units for association and clustering, since linkage in the cohort was strong. On average, roughly 240,000 unique TCR beta nucleotide sequences were sequenced per donor among some 420 genotyped donors of the cohort, with roughly 18% of those sequences being non-productive. A later analysis re-examined previously published TCR beta repertoires from about 700 donors and added high-resolution HLA genotyping to investigate patterns of TCR occurrence. Of the 350 to 450 genotyped donors, 81% were placed in the genetic ancestry cluster associated with self-reported Caucasian donors. Rather than using new phenotypic data, the later analysis identified candidate immune exposures from TCR beta sequences and from how often those sequences occurred across donors.

V loses 0 bases of germline sequence and J loses 4 bases, and the interval between the two ends is 13 bases. From its cysteine to its phenylalanine, the CDR3 spans 15 amino acids. Only CDR3 DNA remains: 45 bases, in frame from the first base. Per the germline V gene (reference sequence), SGHKS is the CDR1 and YYEKEE is the CDR2. Library preparation used the immunoSEQ multiplex PCR assay. A mixture of 60 forward primers for TCR Vbeta segments and 13 reverse primers for TCR Jbeta segments was used in the multiplex PCR. Amplification of the CDR3 region of rearranged TCR beta genes was performed with a multiplex PCR assay on genomic DNA. The Illumina HiSeq System was used to sequence the amplified TCR beta libraries as 87-base-pair reads. The authors processed their data as follows. In a later analysis, 77 million or so unique TCR beta chains were counted across the approximately 640 repertoires, and roughly 11 million of these chains were shared by at least two donors. To remove PCR and sequencing errors, raw reads were error-corrected and collapsed into unique sequences using a nearest-neighbor algorithm that merged closely related sequences. Alignment of CDR3 sequences to IMGT reference sequences was used to assign V, D and J gene segments. Each retained sequence needed at least a six-nucleotide match to both a V gene segment and a J gene segment. Rearrangements were called productive when the CDR3 lacked stop codons and stayed in frame with V and J; all others were non-productive. CDR3 was defined according to IMGT convention as the region running from the second conserved V-encoded cysteine to the conserved J-encoded phenylalanine. The earlier analysis of a few hundred of the donors excluded any sequence lacking an unambiguous match to a single V gene segment. An earlier analysis of a few hundred of the donors classified V segments as functional when productive rearrangements were above 56.7% and as segregating when the standard deviation between donors was above 5%. To diagnose cytomegalovirus status from the catalog of TCR beta chain sequences, a statistical classification framework was built. In a later analysis, TCR nucleotide sequences were compared against IMGT/GENE-DB human TR gene sequences so that V and J genes could be assigned. A later analysis assigned CDR3 sequences and most-parsimonious VDJ recombination scenarios with the TCRdist pipeline. In a later analysis, every TCR beta chain was defined by the combination of its CDR3 amino acid sequence and its V-gene family, and reads without a unique V-gene family were dropped. In a later analysis, nearly 600 highly shared, low-generation-probability nucleotide sequences were removed to address suspected cross-contamination and a sequencing artifact. In a later analysis, a clonal expansion index for each public chain was calculated from normalized within-repertoire ranks of inferred template counts. Generation probabilities in a later analysis came from a VDJ recombination model fitted to out-of-frame rearrangements, and those results were checked against IGoR. In a later analysis, TCR-TCR, TCR-HLA and TCR-CMV co-occurrence was scored with hypergeometric tests, and a repertoire-size bias correction was applied to TCR pairs. A later analysis estimated false discovery rates by permuting HLA or CMV assignments 20 times. In a later analysis, co-occurring TCRs were grouped with DBSCAN, and TCRdist sequence similarity was added when clustering was performed within HLA-allele-positive subsets. For co-occurrence clustering, repertoires with fewer than 30,000 or more than 120,000 public chains were excluded, along with five or six repertoires with anomalous nucleotide sharing. In TCRdb, the immuneACCESS table is reduced to in-frame sequences with V and J assigned. These tables do not hold every clone; where another copy was compared, an unresolved V gene accounts for under half, and the others remain unexplained. V and J calls and clone size are as listed in that table; D and trimming were resolved from the DNA. The table for this sample lists some 110,000 clones; 70% to 85% of them were counted only once. In total, the top ten clones hold 3% to 4.5% of the sample.

Study-level results and caveats: This cohort had only TCR beta chains sequenced, and the lack of alpha or paired-chain data limited which features could be detected. The study listed approximately 150 TCR beta chains as associated with cytomegalovirus. In a later analysis, HLA-associated TCR beta chains were found to be more clonally expanded and to have lower generation probabilities than equally common non-associated chains. In a later genetic analysis, fewer N-insertions in productive TCRs were reported among donors in an Asian-associated ancestry cluster than the 666-donor mean. In a later analysis, the rate of TCR association differed among HLA loci, with DRB1 alleles having the most associated TCRs and HLA-C alleles having the fewest. According to a later analysis, parvovirus B19, influenza, CMV and Epstein-Barr virus appeared linked to several top co-occurrence clusters. Immune exposure information for the cohort was limited to CMV serostatus. While some public TCRs were present in many individuals, most TCR sequences turned up only very rarely across donors. Some IMGT-functional V segments, including TRBV6-2 and TRBV6-3, could not be distinguished by the 87-base-pair reads and were therefore excluded. In vitro tests confirmed that a few of the cytomegalovirus-associated TCR beta chains recognize cytomegalovirus antigens. Sequencing depth was assumed to be roughly uniform across donors in the presence/absence analyses, though that assumption may not hold. In both the original and validation cohorts, the classifier was reported to diagnose cytomegalovirus status with high specificity and sensitivity. It was suggested by the authors that the approach could potentially be generalized to other disease states and immunological phenotypes. In a later analysis, over 15,000 TCR beta sequences were associated with specific HLA alleles at a false discovery rate of 0.05. In a later genetic analysis, a missense DCLRE1C variant was associated with V-gene and J-gene trimming of TCR beta chains, and the association was replicated in an independent cohort. Broadly in line with IMGT annotations, most TCR beta V segments showed up in productive rearrangements about 87% or about 30% of the time in an earlier analysis of around 600 of the donors. Assigning TCR associations to individual alleles was difficult when HLA alleles, especially DR and DQ, strongly co-occurred. In a later analysis, most CMV-associated TCR beta chains were found to appear HLA-restricted, with HLA associations seemingly driven largely by CMV exposure. Linkage disequilibrium might explain the correlated functional status among segregating V segments, but an unknown experimental factor could not be ruled out. The earlier analysis of fewer than 750 of the donors excluded roughly 16 rarely observed V segments, including chromosome 9 orphons, because counts were too low. The sequencing pipeline was judged likely to have produced a cluster of highly shared sequence variants as a technical artifact. Because some donors lacked HLA typing at each locus, the association tests relied only on the typed subset. A further reported finding was that TCR beta sequences accurately predicted the HLA-A and HLA-B alleles for most subjects in the first cohort.

A word on this clone: This receptor's antigen is unknown. Per-base quality was not reported, and no clone a single base away is much larger than it.

The cohort comprised around 690 healthy bone marrow donors. At the time of sampling, all cohort members were nominally healthy, though unrecorded immune exposures were likely present. The donor was CMV seronegative and belonged to the group of 352 seronegative cohort members. Each donor provided a peripheral blood sample, and peripheral blood mononuclear cells were used for TCR beta sequencing. The Qiagen DNeasy Blood Extraction Kit was used to extract genomic DNA from the blood cell samples. The sample consisted of PBMCs. This chain joins TRBV5-5 to TRBJ1-2; a weak D assignment points to TRBD1 (6 bases agree). The TCR was taken from a man aged 55 to 70 in good health and CMV-seronegative. The CDR3 reads as follows: CASSLVVGAGYGYTF. The DNA is as follows: TGTGCCAGCAGCTTGGTTGTGGGGGCGGGCTATGGCTACACCTTC.